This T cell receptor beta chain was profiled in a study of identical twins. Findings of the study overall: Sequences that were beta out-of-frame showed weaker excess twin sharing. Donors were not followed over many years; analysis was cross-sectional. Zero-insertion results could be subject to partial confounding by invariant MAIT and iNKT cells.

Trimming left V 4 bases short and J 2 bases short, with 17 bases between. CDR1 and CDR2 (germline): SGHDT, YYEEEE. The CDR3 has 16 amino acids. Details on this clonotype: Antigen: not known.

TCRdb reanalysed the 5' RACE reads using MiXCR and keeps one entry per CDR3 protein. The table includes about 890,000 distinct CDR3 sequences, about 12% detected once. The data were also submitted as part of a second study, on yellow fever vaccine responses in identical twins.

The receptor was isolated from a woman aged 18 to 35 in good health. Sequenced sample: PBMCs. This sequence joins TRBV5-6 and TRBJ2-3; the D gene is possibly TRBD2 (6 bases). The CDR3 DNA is TGTGCCAGCAGCCCACGTAGCGGTGTCAACACAGATACGCAGTATTTT. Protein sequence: CASSPRSGVNTDTQYF.